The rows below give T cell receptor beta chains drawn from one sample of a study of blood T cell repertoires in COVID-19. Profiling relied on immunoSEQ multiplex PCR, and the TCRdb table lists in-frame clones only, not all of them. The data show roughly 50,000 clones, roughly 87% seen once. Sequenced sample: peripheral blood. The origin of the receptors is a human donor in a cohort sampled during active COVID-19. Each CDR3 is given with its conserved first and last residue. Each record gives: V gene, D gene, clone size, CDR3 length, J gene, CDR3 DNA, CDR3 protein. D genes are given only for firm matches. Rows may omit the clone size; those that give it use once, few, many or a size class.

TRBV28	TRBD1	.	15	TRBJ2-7	TGTGCCAGCAGCCTACCCCTGACAGGGAGCTACGAGCAGTACTTC	CASSLPLTGSYEQYF
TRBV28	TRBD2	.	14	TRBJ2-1	TGTGCCAGCAGATCCATGGGAGGGGTGAATGAGCAGTTCTTC	CASRSMGGVNEQFF
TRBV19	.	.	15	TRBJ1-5	TGTGCCAGTAGTTCCCAGGGGCCTAGCAATCAGCCCCAGCATTTT	CASSSQGPSNQPQHF
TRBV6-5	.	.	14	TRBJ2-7	TGTGCCAGCAGCCCCCGATGGAGTTCCTACGAGCAGTACTTC	CASSPRWSSYEQYF
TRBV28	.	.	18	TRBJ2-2	TGTGCCAGCAGGCCCGGATGGGGTCCGGGGTCGCGCACCGGGGAGCTGTTTTTT	CASRPGWGPGSRTGELFF
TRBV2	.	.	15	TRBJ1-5	TGTGCCAGCAGTGGAACAGGGTTTAGCAATCAGCCCCAGCATTTT	CASSGTGFSNQPQHF
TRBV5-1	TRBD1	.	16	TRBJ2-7	TGCGCCAGCAGATATACCGGGACAGGGAACGCCTACGAGCAGTACTTC	CASRYTGTGNAYEQYF
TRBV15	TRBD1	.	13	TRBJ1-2	TGTGCCACCAGCACCTGGGACAGGGGCGGCTACACCTTC	CATSTWDRGGYTF
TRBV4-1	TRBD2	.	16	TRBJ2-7	TGCGCCAGCAGCCAGAAGGGTAGCGGGAGCGACTACGAGCAGTACTTC	CASSQKGSGSDYEQYF
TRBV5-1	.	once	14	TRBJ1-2	TGCGCCAGCAGCTTTGGGGGGGCAGACTATGGCTACACCTTC	CASSFGGADYGYTF
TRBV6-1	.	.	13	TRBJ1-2	TGTGCCAGCAGTTATGTTCCCAACTATGGCTACACCTTC	CASSYVPNYGYTF
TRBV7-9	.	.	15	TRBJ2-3	TGTGCCAGCAGCTTAGAGGGGGGGCGCACAGATACGCAGTATTTT	CASSLEGGRTDTQYF
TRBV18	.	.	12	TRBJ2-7	TGTGCCAGCTCACAGGACAGCTACGAGCAGTACTTC	CASSQDSYEQYF
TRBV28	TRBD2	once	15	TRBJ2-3	TGTGCCAGCAGTTTACCCCTAGCGGGTACAGATACGCAGTATTTT	CASSLPLAGTDTQYF
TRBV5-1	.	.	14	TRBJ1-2	TGCGCCAGCAGCTTCTCCGGGACATCCTATGGCTACACCTTC	CASSFSGTSYGYTF
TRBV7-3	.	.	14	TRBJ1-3	TGTGCCAGCAGCAACCTAGGGAGTGGAAACACCATATATTTT	CASSNLGSGNTIYF
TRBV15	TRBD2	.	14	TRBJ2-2	TGTGCCACCAGGTGGGGAGGGGCCACCGGGGAGCTGTTTTTT	CATRWGGATGELFF
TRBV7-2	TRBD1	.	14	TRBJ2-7	TGTGCCAGCAGCAGAATCCAGGGGGCCTACGAGCAGTACTTC	CASSRIQGAYEQYF
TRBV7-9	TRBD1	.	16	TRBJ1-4	TGTGCCAGCAGCATACAACGGACAGGGAGTTCAGAAAAACTGTTTTTT	CASSIQRTGSSEKLFF
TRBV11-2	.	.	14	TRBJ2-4	TGTGCCAGCAGCTTGAGACAGTTTTACAACATTCAGTACTTC	CASSLRQFYNIQYF
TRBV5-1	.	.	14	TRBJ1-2	TGCGCCAGCAGCCCTGGCGGGGGGCAGGAGGGCTACACCTTC	CASSPGGGQEGYTF
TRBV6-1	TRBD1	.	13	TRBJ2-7	TGTGCCAGCAGTGAGGACAGGGGGGGCGAGCAGTACTTC	CASSEDRGGEQYF
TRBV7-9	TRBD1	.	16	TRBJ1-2	TGTGCCAGCAGCTTAGGGGGACAGGGGGGATCCTATGGCTACACCTTC	CASSLGGQGGSYGYTF
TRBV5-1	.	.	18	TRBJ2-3	TGCGCCAGCAGCTTGGTCGAGCATCTCATCGCTAGCACAGATACGCAGTATTTT	CASSLVEHLIASTDTQYF
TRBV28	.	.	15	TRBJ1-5	TGTGCCAGCAGTTTGCCCGGGATGAAGGAGCAGCCCCAGCATTTT	CASSLPGMKEQPQHF
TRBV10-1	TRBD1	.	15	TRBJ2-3	TGCGCCAGCAGCCTCGGGACAGGGGGAGCAGATACGCAGTATTTT	CASSLGTGGADTQYF
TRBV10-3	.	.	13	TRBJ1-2	TGTGCCATCAGTGAGACGACACTCTATGGCTACACCTTC	CAISETTLYGYTF
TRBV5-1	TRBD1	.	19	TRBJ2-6	TGCGCCAGCAAGAGGGTTTTGACGGACAGGGGGCCTGGGGCCAACGTCCTGACTTTC	CASKRVLTDRGPGANVLTF
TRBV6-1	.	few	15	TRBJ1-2	TGTGCCAGCAGTGAATCGGGATCGCGGGTCTATGGCTACACCTTC	CASSESGSRVYGYTF
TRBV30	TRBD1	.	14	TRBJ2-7	TGTGCCTGGAGTACACGACAGGGGGCCTACGAGCAGTACTTC	CAWSTRQGAYEQYF
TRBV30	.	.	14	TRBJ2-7	TGTGCCTGGAGTGTACTCGCAGGGACTTACGAGCAGTACTTC	CAWSVLAGTYEQYF
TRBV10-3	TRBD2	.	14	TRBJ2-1	TGTGCCATCAGCGAGCGGGAGATAAGCAATGAGCAGTTCTTC	CAISEREISNEQFF
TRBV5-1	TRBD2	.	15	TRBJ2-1	TGCGCCAGCAGCAGTAGGCTAGCGGGAGTAGATGAGCAGTTCTTC	CASSSRLAGVDEQFF
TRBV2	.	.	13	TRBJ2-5	TGTGCCAGTAGGAGGGACAGACAAGAGACCCAGTACTTC	CASRRDRQETQYF
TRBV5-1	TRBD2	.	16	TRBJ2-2	TGCGCCAGCAGGCCCGGGACTAGCGGGGTTACCGGGGAGCTGTTTTTT	CASRPGTSGVTGELFF
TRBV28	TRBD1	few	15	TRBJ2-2	TGTGCCAGCCGAACAGGGGGCGGGAACACCGGGGAGCTGTTTTTT	CASRTGGGNTGELFF
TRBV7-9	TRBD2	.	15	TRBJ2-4	TGTGCCAGCAGCCCCGGGGGGGTAGCCAAAAACATTCAGTACTTC	CASSPGGVAKNIQYF
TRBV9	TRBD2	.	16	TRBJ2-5	TGTGCCAGCAGCGTAGGAAATAGCGGGGCACAAGAGACCCAGTACTTC	CASSVGNSGAQETQYF
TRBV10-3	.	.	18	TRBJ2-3	TGTGCCATCAGGATGTTTAATAAACAGGGTTTGCTAGCAGATACGCAGTATTTT	CAIRMFNKQGLLADTQYF
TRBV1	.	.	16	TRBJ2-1	TGCACCAGCAGCCAAGATCCGGAGACTAGGGGTGGTGAGCAGTTCTTC	CTSSQDPETRGGEQFF
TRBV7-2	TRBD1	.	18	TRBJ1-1	TGTGCCAGCAGCCGGATACAGGGGCCGGGCAGGATGAACACTGAAGCTTTCTTT	CASSRIQGPGRMNTEAFF
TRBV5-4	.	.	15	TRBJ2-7	TGTGCCAGCAGCTCATATAAGCGGACTGGGAGCGAGCAGTACTTC	CASSSYKRTGSEQYF
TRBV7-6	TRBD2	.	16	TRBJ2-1	TGTGCCAGCACCTCATCGCCGGGACTAGCGGGGAGTGAGCAGTTCTTC	CASTSSPGLAGSEQFF
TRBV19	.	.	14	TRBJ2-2	TGTGCCAGTAGTATAAGACTACTTCCCGGGGAGCTGTTTTTT	CASSIRLLPGELFF
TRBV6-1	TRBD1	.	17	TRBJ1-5	TGTGCCAGCAGTGGAGATCACAGGGACAGGTCGAATCAGCCCCAGCATTTT	CASSGDHRDRSNQPQHF
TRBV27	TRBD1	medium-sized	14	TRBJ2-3	TGTGCCAGCAGCGACAGGGGTGGAGCAGATACGCAGTATTTT	CASSDRGGADTQYF
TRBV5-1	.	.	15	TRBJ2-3	TGCGCCAGCAGCTTGGATCCTAGCTTCACAGATACGCAGTATTTT	CASSLDPSFTDTQYF
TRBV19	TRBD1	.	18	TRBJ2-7	TGTGCCAGTAGTCCGCGGACAGGGTTAACCGTCTTTCCCTACGAGCAGTACTTC	CASSPRTGLTVFPYEQYF
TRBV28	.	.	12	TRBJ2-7	TGTGCCACTACCCCTCGGAGCTACGAGCAGTACTTC	CATTPRSYEQYF
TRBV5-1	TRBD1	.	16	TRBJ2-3	TGCGCCAGCAGCTTGGCCGGGACAGGTTGGCCAGATACGCAGTATTTT	CASSLAGTGWPDTQYF
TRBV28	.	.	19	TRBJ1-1	TGTGCCAGCAGTTCTTCTCGACAGGAAAGGGGGGGGCGGAACACTGAAGCTTTCTTT	CASSSSRQERGGRNTEAFF
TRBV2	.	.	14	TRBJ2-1	TGTGCCAGTACCGGGAGTCACTCCTACAATGAGCAGTTCTTC	CASTGSHSYNEQFF
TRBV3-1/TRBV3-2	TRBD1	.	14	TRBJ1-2	TGTGCCAGCGGTATACAGGGGAACTTTGCCGGCTACACCTTC	CASGIQGNFAGYTF
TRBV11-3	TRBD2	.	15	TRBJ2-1	TGTGCCAGCAGTTTGGGACTAGCGGGGTCAGATGAGCAGTTCTTC	CASSLGLAGSDEQFF
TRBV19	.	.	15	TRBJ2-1	TGTGCCAGTAACCCCCCAGGCAGCATCAACAATGAGCAGTTCTTC	CASNPPGSINNEQFF
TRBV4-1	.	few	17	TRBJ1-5	TGCGCCAGCAGCCCTGGCCGTCCCGTCCGTAGCAATCAGCCCCAGCATTTT	CASSPGRPVRSNQPQHF
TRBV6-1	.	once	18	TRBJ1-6	TGTGCCAGCAGTGAAGCGGGGGGAGTGGTGGGGCATAATTCACCCCTCCACTTT	CASSEAGGVVGHNSPLHF
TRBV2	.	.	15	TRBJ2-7	TGTGCCAGCAGCGCCGACTTTCAGAGCTCCTACGAGCAGTACTTC	CASSADFQSSYEQYF
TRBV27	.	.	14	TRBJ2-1	TGTGCCAGCAGTTTGGGGGGGGGCCTCAATGAGCAGTTCTTC	CASSLGGGLNEQFF
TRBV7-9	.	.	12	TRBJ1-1	TGTGCCAGCAGCCGGGACTCGGGAGAAGCTTTCTTT	CASSRDSGEAFF